Listed below are T cell receptor beta chains from one sample, sequenced in a study of cytomegalovirus exposure and HLA in healthy donors. Profiling relied on immunoSEQ multiplex PCR, and the TCRdb table lists in-frame clones only, not all of them. Here the sample spans hundreds of thousands of clones, 70% to 90% being singletons. The specimen was PBMCs. The receptors stem from a young woman in good health and CMV-seronegative. Both conserved end residues are part of each CDR3.

V | CDR3
TRBV7-9 | CASSHETGTSGTYEQYF
TRBV5-1 | CASSSSLGLTGELFF
TRBV20-1 | CSASDNEQFF
TRBV14 | CASSQDQGDYGYTF
TRBV7-2 | CASSLVYYQPQHF
TRBV28 | CASRIRQVNEKLFF
TRBV7-3 | CASSLIPSSGPYEQYF
TRBV11-2 | CASSTLQGPRGEQYF
TRBV28 | CASSAPGMSTNEKLFF
TRBV7-3 | CASSLNRGNEQFF
TRBV7-9 | CASSYLGRGGYTF
TRBV11-3 | CASSPGQADEAFF
TRBV5-1 | CASSSTRKIQASQETQYF
TRBV2 | CASCGQGAGTEAFF
TRBV7-6 | CASRANPDRATDTQYF
TRBV11-2 | CASSLDLTSGYEQYF
TRBV4-1 | CASSQVDAGRETQYF
TRBV29-1 | CSVGGTGPTGELFF
TRBV5-5 | CASSLLVNSYNEQFF
TRBV7-2 | CASSVQGGSQSSPLHF
TRBV19 | CASSLQGTEAFF
TRBV11-2 | CASSFRLAGGYGELFF
TRBV13 | CASSYSGRAYTGELFF
TRBV30 | CACKPRGAANSPLHF
TRBV11-2 | CASSLDLSTEAFF
TRBV27 | CASSFLAGASYEQYF
TRBV2 | CASAGGASYGYTF
TRBV5-1 | CASSLGTGVSNQPQHF
TRBV6-5 | CASSYGGQSSYNEQFF
TRBV29-1 | CSAHRDFIETQYF
TRBV6-5 | CASSALAAVYNEQFF
TRBV2 | CASRLAKNIQYF
TRBV4-1 | CASSQDTGLTEAFF
TRBV27 | CASKLGTSTYNEQFF
TRBV5-1 | CASSGPGTVVLTNVDTQYF
TRBV6-5 | CASSYSWDTLDQPQHF
TRBV29-1 | CSVNRGLGETQYF
TRBV25-1 | CASSQAGTGWEKLFF
TRBV7-9 | CASSRQISGNTIYF
TRBV15 | CATSRTSGRDNEQFF
TRBV6-5 | CASSYIGAGSGEQFF
TRBV28 | CASSSRDRQQSSYNEQFF
TRBV11-2 | CASSLTLQGKYEQYF
TRBV6-1 | CASSEGQSNEKLFF
TRBV7-2 | CASSLTGLSYEQYF
TRBV13 | CASSRSGDKPSTDTQYF
TRBV7-3 | CASSLMPGGNTEAFF
TRBV12-5 | CASGLAQTSGNNEQYF
TRBV6-5 | CASSPQVQGREQYF
TRBV7-5 | CVRSFVQGQRNTGELFF
TRBV30 | CAWSVTPSYEQYF
TRBV7-2 | CASSFLGTSAYNEQFF
TRBV7-8 | CASSPLATQYF
TRBV6-5 | CATNEDRAKNGELFF
TRBV28 | CATTGSGSLIEQFF
TRBV2 | CASRRQGYEQYF
TRBV19 | CASSMAGRVGYGYTF
TRBV28 | CASSLGGQPQHF
TRBV7-9 | CASSSLYEQYF